The sequence of this TCR beta chain was determined in a study of blood T cell repertoires in COVID-19. Repertoires were generated with immunoSEQ multiplex PCR, while TCRdb's copy carries only in-frame clones and drops some. The repertoire holds 250,000 to 350,000 clones, approximately 92% seen once, with around 1.1% in the top ten. The sample taken for sequencing was PBMCs or T cells enriched from blood (not recorded which). This TCR derives from a woman aged 25 to 39 who had recovered from COVID-19.

This chain's CDR3 is CASSMGTGVEKLFF. The DNA for the CDR3 is TGTGCCAGTAGTATGGGGACAGGGGTTGAAAAACTGTTTTTT. The genes are TRBV19 and TRBJ1-4; 10 nucleotides line up with TRBD1. Germline CDR1 and CDR2: LNHDA and SQIVND (reference sequence). The V and J ends lost 3 bases and 7 bases, in that order; junction bases with no gene match: 2. CDR3 length equals 14 residues. Full variable domain (rest looked up from reference TRBV19 and TRBJ1-4): DGGITQSPKYLFRKEGQNVTLSCEQNLNHDAMYWYRQDPGQGLRLIYYSQIVNDFQKGDIAEGYSVSREKKESFPLTVTSAQKNPTAFYLCASSMGTGVEKLFFGSGTQLSVL.